A selection of T cell receptor beta chains follows, all from one sample in a study of T cells in Graves' hyperthyroidism and ophthalmopathy. TCRdb used MiXCR to reprocess the multiplex PCR reads, holding one entry per CDR3 protein. The table has roughly 350,000 distinct CDR3 sequences, about 14% seen once; the top ten hold around 20%. Specimen: blood. These receptors were taken from a woman under 40 with Graves' ophthalmopathy. CDR3s include the opening cysteine and the closing phenylalanine or tryptophan. Each record gives: clone size, CDR3 length, D gene, V gene, J gene, CDR3 protein, CDR3 DNA. A D gene is named only where the DNA matches it firmly. Some rows mark clone size as missing; the rest say once, few, many or name a class of expanded clone.

size: many; length: 17; D: TRBD1; V: TRBV7-9; J: TRBJ2-6; CDR3: CASTVRDRVTGANVLTF; DNA: TGTGCCAGCACCGTTAGGGACAGGGTGACTGGGGCCAACGTCCTGACTTTC
size: many; length: 13; D: .; V: TRBV18; J: TRBJ2-7; CDR3: CASSPRTDYEQYF; DNA: TGTGCCAGCTCACCAAGGACAGACTACGAGCAGTACTTC
size: many; length: 13; D: TRBD1; V: TRBV28; J: TRBJ1-4; CDR3: CASATGWNEKLFF; DNA: TGTGCCAGTGCGACAGGGTGGAATGAAAAACTGTTTTTT
size: many; length: 14; D: .; V: TRBV12-3/TRBV12-4; J: TRBJ1-2; CDR3: CATHERGRSYGYTF; DNA: TGTGCCACCCATGAGCGGGGACGCTCCTATGGCTACACCTTC
size: .; length: 13; D: .; V: TRBV20-1; J: TRBJ2-7; CDR3: CSAPGLPSYEQYF; DNA: TGCAGTGCCCCCGGACTGCCCTCCTACGAGCAGTACTTC
size: many; length: 17; D: TRBD2; V: TRBV5-6; J: TRBJ2-1; CDR3: CASSLVPGGPRSNEQFF; DNA: TGTGCCAGCAGCTTGGTTCCGGGGGGGCCTAGGTCAAATGAGCAGTTCTTC
size: many; length: 17; D: TRBD1; V: TRBV18; J: TRBJ1-1; CDR3: CASSPRQGGGMNTEAFF; DNA: TGTGCCAGCTCACCGAGACAGGGAGGGGGAATGAACACTGAAGCTTTCTTT
size: few; length: 19; D: .; V: TRBV20-1; J: TRBJ2-6; CDR3: CSARGLPPGGDSGANVLTF; DNA: TGCAGTGCTAGGGGCCTCCCGCCAGGGGGGGACTCTGGGGCCAACGTCCTGACTTTC
size: many; length: 13; D: .; V: TRBV27; J: TRBJ1-2; CDR3: CASSLGWGNGYTF; DNA: TGTGCCAGCAGTTTGGGCTGGGGGAATGGCTACACCTTC
size: many; length: 15; D: TRBD2; V: TRBV28; J: TRBJ2-5; CDR3: CASSPLAGGVKTQYF; DNA: TGTGCCAGCAGTCCCCTAGCGGGGGGTGTGAAGACCCAGTACTTC
size: many; length: 14; D: TRBD2; V: TRBV6-1; J: TRBJ2-1; CDR3: CASSLTSGVGEQFF; DNA: TGTGCCAGTAGCCTGACTAGCGGGGTAGGTGAGCAGTTCTTC
size: many; length: 15; D: TRBD1; V: TRBV2; J: TRBJ2-3; CDR3: CASSPRGSVTDTQYF; DNA: TGTGCCAGCAGTCCCAGGGGGTCCGTCACAGATACGCAGTATTTT
size: many; length: 13; D: .; V: TRBV27; J: TRBJ1-1; CDR3: CASSLGGRTEAFF; DNA: TGTGCCAGCAGTTTAGGGGGACGCACTGAAGCTTTCTTT
size: many; length: 14; D: .; V: TRBV12-3/TRBV12-4; J: TRBJ2-1; CDR3: CASTAAGGQNEQFF; DNA: TGTGCCAGCACCGCCGCGGGGGGACAGAATGAGCAGTTCTTC
size: many; length: 15; D: .; V: TRBV2; J: TRBJ2-3; CDR3: CASNGLVEASDTQYF; DNA: TGTGCCAGCAATGGGTTAGTTGAGGCCTCAGATACGCAGTATTTT
size: .; length: 18; D: TRBD2; V: TRBV19; J: TRBJ2-1; CDR3: CASSKVVSGGRTYNEQFF; DNA: TGTGCCAGTAGTAAGGTGGTTAGCGGGGGGCGGACCTACAATGAGCAGTTCTTC
size: many; length: 16; D: TRBD2; V: TRBV18; J: TRBJ2-1; CDR3: CASSLTTSGGYNEQFF; DNA: TGTGCCAGCTCGCTAACTACTAGCGGGGGCTACAATGAGCAGTTCTTC
size: .; length: 15; D: .; V: TRBV5-1; J: TRBJ2-2; CDR3: CASSLGASAGGELFF; DNA: TGCGCCAGCAGCTTGGGGGCTTCAGCCGGCGGGGAGCTGTTTTTT
size: .; length: 16; D: .; V: TRBV28; J: TRBJ2-6; CDR3: CASSFLRISGANVLTF; DNA: TGTGCCAGCAGTTTTCTTAGAATCTCTGGGGCCAACGTCCTGACTTTC
size: .; length: 15; D: .; V: TRBV7-9; J: TRBJ2-2; CDR3: CASSIRPGEVGELFF; DNA: TGTGCCAGCAGCATCCGACCCGGAGAGGTCGGGGAGCTGTTTTTT
size: .; length: 13; D: .; V: TRBV6-1; J: TRBJ2-1; CDR3: CASSVSSDGEQFF; DNA: TGTGCCAGCAGTGTTTCTAGCGACGGTGAGCAGTTCTTC
size: .; length: 17; D: .; V: TRBV4-1; J: TRBJ2-4; CDR3: CASSQNRDTVSKNIQYF; DNA: TGCGCCAGCAGCCAAAACCGGGACACCGTTTCCAAAAACATTCAGTACTTC
size: many; length: 13; D: .; V: TRBV29-1; J: TRBJ1-6; CDR3: CSIQSSYNSPLHF; DNA: TGCAGTATCCAGAGCTCCTATAATTCACCCCTCCACTTT
size: many; length: 14; D: TRBD1; V: TRBV7-9; J: TRBJ2-3; CDR3: CASIHRGGRDTQYF; DNA: TGTGCCAGCATCCATAGAGGGGGCAGGGATACGCAGTATTTT
size: many; length: 14; D: .; V: TRBV12-3/TRBV12-4; J: TRBJ1-1; CDR3: CASGPWDPPRVAFF; DNA: TGTGCCAGCGGACCCTGGGACCCCCCACGGGTAGCTTTCTTT
size: many; length: 14; D: .; V: TRBV11-2; J: TRBJ1-5; CDR3: CASSLGQDLKPQHF; DNA: TGTGCCAGCAGCTTAGGACAGGATTTGAAGCCCCAGCATTTT
size: many; length: 14; D: .; V: TRBV30; J: TRBJ1-1; CDR3: CAWNLVHRSAEAFF; DNA: TGTGCCTGGAATCTTGTTCACAGGTCAGCTGAAGCTTTCTTT
size: many; length: 15; D: TRBD1; V: TRBV27; J: TRBJ1-3; CDR3: CASSSQGAGGNTIYF; DNA: TGTGCCAGCAGTTCACAGGGGGCGGGTGGAAACACCATATATTTT